This T cell receptor beta chain was obtained from a study of blood T cell repertoires in COVID-19. In the authors' methods: It was from reference gene primer amplification that nucleated cell counts were estimated. Profiling relied on immunoSEQ multiplex PCR, and the TCRdb table lists in-frame clones only, not all of them. V, J and clone size are taken as reported in that table, and D and trimming were inferred from the DNA itself. The sample includes under 8,500 clones, roughly 80% of them seen just once. Germline values: CDR1 LNHDA, CDR2 SQIVND (reference sequence). This CDR3 comprises 13 residues. The V and J ends lost 5 bases and 8 bases respectively, with 12 bases between them.

The chain employs TRBV19 and TRBJ2-2; D is unclear. Sequencing was carried out using peripheral blood. The TCR originated in a human donor with active COVID-19. The donor label of this sample is uncertain. In DNA form, the CDR3 reads TGTGCCAGTAGTCCTTCCCCAGAAGGGGAGCTGTTTTTT. Protein: CASSPSPEGELFF.